The T cell receptor (beta chain) under discussion was sequenced for a study of CD8 T cell repertoires and HIV-1 epitope variants. The overall study: The baseline condition was 1M T cells left uncultured.

Using immunoSEQ multiplex PCR, the repertoire was profiled, and TCRdb retains in-frame clones only, with some absent. This sample has almost 5,000 clones; about two thirds occur once, and the top ten carry roughly 44%. Study-wide results and limits: Roughly ten TCR beta clonotypes were antigen-specific, six apparently recognizing autologous or escape variants.

The ends were cut back, 4 bases at V and 2 bases at J, with 11 bases in the middle. The CDR3 totals 14 residues. The germline V gene has CDR1 SQVTM and CDR2 ANQGSEA. For this clone: Its antigen is undetermined.

The V and J genes are TRBV29-1 and TRBJ2-2; TRBD1 is a possible D gene (6 bases). This receptor was obtained from a male donor with HIV. Sequenced input: cultured CD8+ T cells derived from PBMCs. The CDR3 DNA follows: TGCAGCGTTGCCAGGGGCCCAAACACCGGGGAGCTGTTTTTT. Translation gives CSVARGPNTGELFF.